These T cell receptor beta chains were read from a single sample in a study of blood T cells in healthy people across ages. MiXCR, applied by TCRdb to the 5' RACE reads, yields one record per CDR3 protein. The sample consists of about 580,000 distinct CDR3 sequences, under 55% of them appearing once. The sequenced sample consisted of blood. Source of these receptors: a man at least 80 years old in good health. CDR3s include the opening cysteine and the closing phenylalanine or tryptophan. The D gene is left open where the match is weak. Only part of the rows carry a size: once, few, many, or a class if the clone is expanded.

cdr3_nt	cdr3_aa	clone_size	d_call	v_call	j_call
TGCAGTGCCGTCTCGACAGGGGACACTGAAGCTTTCTTT	CSAVSTGDTEAFF	few	TRBD1	TRBV20-1	TRBJ1-1
TGTGCCAGCGGGATTATGGGCGGGGAGCAGTACTTC	CASGIMGGEQYF	few	.	TRBV7-2	TRBJ2-7
TGCGCCAGCAGGGACGGCGGGAACTGCGAGCAGTACTTC	CASRDGGNCEQYF	many	.	TRBV5-1	TRBJ2-7
TGTGCCCGCAGCTTAAAGGGGCCTCATCCCTACACTAACTATGGCTACACCTTC	CARSLKGPHPYTNYGYTF	.	.	TRBV7-2	TRBJ1-2
TGTGCCAGCAACTTAGACCACATCAGCTCCTACAATGAGCAGTTCTTC	CASNLDHISSYNEQFF	few	.	TRBV7-9	TRBJ2-1
TGTGCCAGCAGCACAGACAGGGTTGGGTATAGTAATTCACCCCTCCACTTT	CASSTDRVGYSNSPLHF	few	TRBD1	TRBV9	TRBJ1-6
TGCAGTGCTAGAAGCGCGGGGGCCAATGAGCAGTTCTTC	CSARSAGANEQFF	many	.	TRBV20-1	TRBJ2-1
TGTGCCAGCAGCCCAGAGGGCGGTCCCGGTCCCCGCCAAGGCAGGGAGCTGTTTTTT	CASSPEGGPGPRQGRELFF	.	.	TRBV3-1	TRBJ2-2
TGTGCCAGCAGCCCCCACCAACTGGGCTCCTACGAGCAGTACTTC	CASSPHQLGSYEQYF	few	.	TRBV7-2	TRBJ2-7
TGTGCCAGCAGTTACATTAGGGGGGCTTTGAACACTGAAGCTTTCTTT	CASSYIRGALNTEAFF	.	.	TRBV6-2/TRBV6-3	TRBJ1-1
TGTGCCAGCAGCTTAGCCGGGCTAGAAGGCTACACCTTC	CASSLAGLEGYTF	many	.	TRBV7-9	TRBJ1-2
TGCAGTGCCCCCGACAGGGAAAGCACAGATACGCAGTATTTT	CSAPDRESTDTQYF	few	TRBD1	TRBV20-1	TRBJ2-3
TGTGCCATCAGTGATGGTGCAAAACTGTTTTTT	CAISDGAKLFF	.	.	TRBV10-3	TRBJ1-4
TGTGCCAGCAGCGTCACAGGGGGCGCCGTCACAGATACGCAGTATTTT	CASSVTGGAVTDTQYF	few	TRBD1	TRBV7-6	TRBJ2-3
TGTGCCACCAGTGATGCCATGAGTAGCTCCTACAATGAGCAGTTCTTC	CATSDAMSSSYNEQFF	.	.	TRBV24-1	TRBJ2-1
TGTGCCAGCAGCCGGGACCCAACCGGGGAGCTGTTTTTT	CASSRDPTGELFF	.	.	TRBV7-2	TRBJ2-2
TGCAGCGTGCCCGAGGGGGGGAATGAGCAGTTCTTC	CSVPEGGNEQFF	.	.	TRBV29-1	TRBJ2-1
TGCAGTGCTAGCGGGGACACAGATACGCAGTATTTT	CSASGDTDTQYF	.	.	TRBV20-1	TRBJ2-3
TGTGCCACGGCGATTGGGGAGGGGGGCTACGAGCAGTACTTC	CATAIGEGGYEQYF	.	.	TRBV10-3	TRBJ2-7
TGTGCCAGCAGCGCTAGCGGTCCGGGGAATGAGCAGTACTTC	CASSASGPGNEQYF	once	TRBD2	TRBV7-2	TRBJ2-5
TGTGCCAGCAGTTTCGTACACCGATTACAGGGGCCCGGGGGAGGCGGCTACACCTTC	CASSFVHRLQGPGGGGYTF	.	TRBD1	TRBV12-3/TRBV12-4	TRBJ1-2
TGCGCCAGCAGCCAAACTAGCGGGGGGAGCTCCTACAATGAGCAGTTCTTC	CASSQTSGGSSYNEQFF	.	TRBD2	TRBV4-3	TRBJ2-1
TGTGCCAGCAGCCGCCGGACCTCAGGGCAGTTCTTC	CASSRRTSGQFF	few	.	TRBV3-1	TRBJ2-1
TGTGCCAGCAGCTTAGTTTACTATGGCTACACCTTC	CASSLVYYGYTF	.	.	TRBV7-2	TRBJ1-2
TGTGCCAGCAGTTTAAAGTGGGGGGAACCTCCAGTCTCCTACGAGCAGTACTTC	CASSLKWGEPPVSYEQYF	.	.	TRBV27	TRBJ2-7
TGTGCCACCAGCAGTACAGGGGCTAGCACAGATACGCAGTATTTT	CATSSTGASTDTQYF	few	TRBD1	TRBV15	TRBJ2-3
TGCAGTGCTAGAAGCCTAGCGGGGGCCTACAATGAGCAGTTCTTC	CSARSLAGAYNEQFF	.	TRBD2	TRBV20-1	TRBJ2-1
TGCAGTGCTAGAGTCGGACTAGCGGGAGTCGATGAGCAGTTCTTC	CSARVGLAGVDEQFF	few	TRBD2	TRBV20-1	TRBJ2-1
TGTGCCAGCAGCCCCAGGGCTTACGAAAAACTGTTTTTT	CASSPRAYEKLFF	many	.	TRBV6-5	TRBJ1-4